This TCR beta chain emerged from a study of T cells in Graves' hyperthyroidism and ophthalmopathy. The study, taken as a whole, reports: Separating ophthalmopathy from stable hyperthyroidism was achieved by a 13 V-J model. Blood samples included most of the expanded thyroid clonotypes exceeding 0.001.

CDR1 is SGHDN and CDR2 is FVKESK in the germline V gene. Trimming removed 0 bases from V and 4 bases from J, with 7 bases in between. The CDR3 covers 14 residues. This clonotype was seen only a few times. No antigen is known for it. Regions amplified from RNA transcripts were the TCR beta CDR3 regions. The HTBI primer set drove a first-round RT-PCR of the TCR CDR3. TCRdb re-derived calls from the multiplex PCR reads in MiXCR, one entry per CDR3 protein. The table shows some 250,000 distinct CDR3 sequences, with roughly 14% occurring only once. Diagnostic assessment was based on clinical symptoms, serum thyroxine and TRAb, thyroid ultrasound and orbital computed tomography.

The sequencing input was blood. The clonotype was recovered from a woman in her thirties or forties with Graves' hyperthyroidism that later progressed to Graves' ophthalmopathy. The chain links TRBV14 to TRBJ2-1; D remains ambiguous. In DNA, the CDR3 is TGTGCCAGCAGCCAAGAGAATAGGTACAATGAGCAGTTCTTC. It is translated as CASSQENRYNEQFF. Based on the CDR3 plus reference TRBV14 and TRBJ2-1, the full variable domain is EAGVTQFPSHSVIEKGQTVTLRCDPISGHDNLYWYRRVMGKEIKFLLHFVKESKQDESGMPNNRFLAERTGGTYSTLKVQPAELEDSGVYFCASSQENRYNEQFFGPGTRLTVL.